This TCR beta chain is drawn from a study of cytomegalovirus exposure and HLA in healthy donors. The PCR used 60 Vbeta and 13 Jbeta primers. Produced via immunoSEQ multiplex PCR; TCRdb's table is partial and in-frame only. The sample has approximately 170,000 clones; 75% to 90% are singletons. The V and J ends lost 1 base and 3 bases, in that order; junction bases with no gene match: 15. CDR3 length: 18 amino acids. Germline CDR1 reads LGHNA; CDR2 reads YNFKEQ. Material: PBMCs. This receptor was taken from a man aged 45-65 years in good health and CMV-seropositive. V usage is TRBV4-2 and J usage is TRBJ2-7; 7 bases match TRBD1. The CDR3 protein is CASSQAWNGQERFYEQYF. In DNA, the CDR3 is TGTGCCAGCAGCCAAGCGTGGAATGGACAGGAGAGGTTCTACGAGCAGTACTTC.